This paragraph covers one T cell receptor beta chain sequence. V dropped 1 base and J dropped 1 base, with 8 bases sitting between them. The CDR3 runs to 15 residues. Germline CDR1 MNHNS, CDR2 SASEGT. These data belong to a study of cytomegalovirus exposure and HLA in healthy donors. Primers: 60 Vbeta forward and 13 Jbeta reverse. Produced via immunoSEQ multiplex PCR; TCRdb's table is partial and in-frame only. The data hold under 150,000 clones, with roughly 75% observed a single time. The sequenced sample was PBMCs. V and J are TRBV6-1 and TRBJ2-1; D gene unclear. This clonotype originated in a man aged 40-50 years in good health and CMV-seropositive. The chain's CDR3 is CASSEDPSSYNEQFF. CDR3 DNA sequence: TGTGCCAGCAGTGAAGATCCTAGTTCCTACAATGAGCAGTTCTTC.